This T cell receptor (beta chain) was captured by sequencing in a study of T cells in tuberculosis (dated by TCRdb to the late 2010s). With regard to the full study: In the study, CD1B tetramers and high-throughput TCR immunosequencing were combined to characterize T cells specific for the mycobacterial lipid antigen glucose monomycolate (GMM). In a South African clinical cohort, IGRA-negative adolescents, IGRA-positive adolescents with latent tuberculosis and adults with active tuberculosis were compared, with nine to eleven people in each group.

As concerns this clone: No cognate antigen has been identified for it. Qualities for individual bases were not recorded, and no much larger clone is one base off.

Trimmed from V: 6 bases; trimmed from J: 0 bases; junction bases lacking a gene match: 12. Looking up the germline V gene (reference sequence) yields CDR1 LNHDA and CDR2 SQIVND. Taken from cysteine to phenylalanine, the CDR3 has 17 residues. Kept here is only the CDR3 DNA, which spans 51 bases and is read in frame from base 1. The immunoSEQ multiplex PCR assay was used to generate TCR libraries, with TCR-beta and/or TCR-alpha/delta assays applied to each sample. Amplified TCR libraries were sequenced on the Illumina high-throughput platform. On the study's bioinformatics: Clustering and dimensionality reduction relied on pairwise TCRdist distances among GMM-specific receptors from T cells that were either sorted ex vivo or expanded in vitro. Each clinical repertoire was scored by mean NN-distance, the average TCRdist to the nearest 10% of tetramer-positive reference sequences. GEM TCR motif frequency was computed as the fraction of unique TCRs matching known GEM sequences by V/J usage and CDR3 length. Linear discriminant analysis with leave-one-out cross-validation, implemented in scikit-learn, was used to classify active tuberculosis. In TCRdb, the immuneACCESS table is reduced to in-frame sequences with V and J assigned. These tables do not hold every clone; where another copy was compared, an unresolved V gene accounts for under half, and the others remain unexplained. V, J and clone size derive from that table, while D and trimming were established from the DNA sequence. In this sample the table shows over 25,000 clones, nearly 90% of which occur a single time. The ten most abundant clones make up 5% to 7% of the sample.

Findings and caveats that apply to the study as a whole: Active tuberculosis TCR-alpha repertoires showed smaller mean NN-distances to GMM-specific TCRs than IGRA-negative controls, suggesting clonal expansion of these TCRs. The smaller NN-distances were partly driven by shorter CDR3-alpha lengths in active tuberculosis patients, and the difference for TCR-beta did not reach statistical significance. Clinical samples were chosen by availability of cryopreserved specimens, and active tuberculosis cases were adults while controls were adolescents. Using GEM motif frequencies, a classifier achieved over 55% accuracy, whereas a classifier built on the diverse GMM-specific repertoire got to under 90% accuracy (AUROC roughly 0.88).

At study entry, adolescents were screened for latent tuberculosis infection by tuberculin skin test and QuantiFERON-TB GOLD In-Tube IGRA. Immunosequencing was performed on unsorted cryopreserved PBMC and covered approximately 110,000 T cells per clinical donor on average. Eleven high schools in the Worcester region of the Western Cape, South Africa, served as enrollment sites for adolescents aged 12 to 18 years. Roughly ten M. tuberculosis-infected adolescents and around 10 uninfected adolescents were selected, with the two groups matched for age and sex. PBMC from adolescents were isolated by density centrifugation from freshly drawn heparinized blood and then cryopreserved.

Rearrangement joined TRBV19 to TRBJ1-2; 8 of the junction bases match TRBD1. The receptor's source is a donor aged 10 to 29 with latent tuberculosis or without tuberculosis infection. Input material: PBMCs. The sequence in DNA is TGTGCCAGTAGCCCGATCGCCGGGACAGGCACTAACTATGGCTACACCTTC. Its protein product is CASSPIAGTGTNYGYTF. With the portions outside the CDR3 filled from the reference TRBV19 and TRBJ1-2 genes, the complete variable region becomes DGGITQSPKYLFRKEGQNVTLSCEQNLNHDAMYWYRQDPGQGLRLIYYSQIVNDFQKGDIAEGYSVSREKKESFPLTVTSAQKNPTAFYLCASSPIAGTGTNYGYTFGSGTRLTVV.